The 29 T cell receptor beta chains given below trace back to one sample, sequenced in a study of blood T cell repertoires in COVID-19. Produced via immunoSEQ multiplex PCR; TCRdb's table is partial and in-frame only. The sample yields 250,000 to 350,000 clones, about 87% seen once. The material sequenced was peripheral blood. These receptors came from a woman aged 50 to 65 with COVID-19, enrolled during active disease.

The chain links TRBV29-1 to TRBJ1-2; tentatively, D is TRBD1 (5 bases). Trimming took off 0 bases at V and 8 bases at J, with 13 bases between the two ends. The CDR3 runs to 13 residues. CDR1 and CDR2 (germline): SQVTM, ANQGSEA. The CDR3 region has the DNA TGCAGCGTTGAAGATCAACAGGTTGGAGGCTACACCTTC. Translating gives CSVEDQQVGGYTF.

The chain employs TRBV6-5 and TRBJ1-1, with 9 bases fitting TRBD1. V lost 5 bases and J lost 3; bases outside the gene matches: 7. CDR1 MNHEY and CDR2 SVGAGI come from the germline V gene. The CDR3 length is 15 residues. CDR3 coding DNA: TGTGCCAGCAGTCCCGGGACAGGGCAAGACACTGAAGCTTTCTTT. Its translation is CASSPGTGQDTEAFF.

This chain uses TRBV5-1 with TRBJ1-2; weak D call: TRBD1 (5 bases). Looked up from germline, CDR1 is SGHRS and CDR2 is YFSETQ. The CDR3 spans 14 residues. The V and J ends lost 2 bases and 2 bases respectively, with 10 bases between them. The CDR3 here is CASSFLTENYGYTF. The CDR3 nucleotides read TGCGCCAGCAGCTTCCTGACAGAAAACTATGGCTACACCTTC.

The CDR3, as DNA: TGCAGCGTGGGACTAGTCTCCTACAATGAGCAGTTCTTC. Its translation is CSVGLVSYNEQFF. The rearrangement uses TRBV29-1 and TRBJ2-1; the match to TRBD2 covers 8 bases. Germline CDR1 reads SQVTM; CDR2 reads ANQGSEA. The CDR3 totals 13 residues. Trimming removed 6 bases from V and 0 bases from J; junction bases left unmatched: 1.

The V call is TRBV11-3, the J call TRBJ2-3; 12 nucleotides align to TRBD2. The CDR3 consists of 15 residues. Germline CDR1 and CDR2: SGHNT and YENEEA. With 2 bases clipped from V and 4 bases from J, the junction kept 1 base outside the gene matches. The CDR3 region is CASSLLAGGPDTQYF. CDR3 in DNA: TGTGCCAGCAGCTTACTAGCGGGAGGGCCAGATACGCAGTATTTT.

This clone was counted a few times. The chain joins TRBV7-2 to TRBJ2-4; no clear D gene. V lost 1 base and J lost 0, with 10 bases in between. The length of the CDR3 is 16 residues. Germline CDR1 reads SGHTA; CDR2 reads FQGNSA. CDR3 residues: CASSLGFSLAKNIQYF. DNA for the CDR3: TGTGCCAGCAGCTTAGGATTTAGTCTAGCCAAAAACATTCAGTACTTC.

This clone was observed once. The chain recombines TRBV7-2 with TRBJ2-7; the D gene is possibly TRBD2 (5 bases). In germline, CDR1 is SGHTA, CDR2 FQGNSA. Trimming removed 3 bases at V and 3 bases at J, with 12 bases between. CDR3 length equals 14 residues. CDR3 protein: CASSFLGLVYEQYF. CDR3 nucleotides: TGTGCCAGCAGCTTCCTAGGACTTGTCTACGAGCAGTACTTC.

The chain couples TRBV7-2 to TRBJ1-4; D not resolved. The length of the CDR3 is 15 residues. CDR1 is SGHTA and CDR2 is FQGNSA in the germline V gene. The V end lost 3 bases, the J end lost 4 bases, and 12 bases lay between the germline ends. CDR3 DNA: TGTGCCAGCAGCTTTGGCAGGCGCTTTAATGAAAAACTGTTTTTT. As protein: CASSFGRRFNEKLFF.

This chain connects TRBV18 to TRBJ2-7, with TRBD2 identical over 8 bases. After removal of 0 bases from V and 4 bases from J, the junction contained 8 bases not matched to a gene. The CDR3 loop spans 16 amino acids. Germline-derived CDR1 and CDR2 are KGHSH and LQKENI. The CDR3 nucleotides are TGTGCCAGCTCACCACCAGAACTAGCGGCCGGTTACGAGCAGTACTTC. Residues: CASSPPELAAGYEQYF.

The chain couples TRBV10-1 to TRBJ2-1; the match to TRBD2 covers 9 bases. J gave up 2 bases and V 3 bases, and 5 bases lay outside the gene matches. CDR1 and CDR2 from the germline V gene are WNHNN and SYGVQD (reference sequence). This CDR3 has 16 amino acids. The CDR3 DNA reads as TGCGCCAGCAGTGAACTAGCGGGTTTCGCCTACAATGAGCAGTTCTTC. Residues: CASSELAGFAYNEQFF.

This chain links TRBV7-9 with TRBJ2-7; 9 bases agree with TRBD2. The germline gives CDR1 SEHNR, CDR2 FQNEAQ (reference sequence). CDR3 size: 15 residues. V was pared by 1 base and J by 7 bases, with 8 bases of the junction left unmatched. The CDR3: CASSLEISGSGEQYF. The CDR3, as DNA: TGTGCCAGCAGCTTAGAGATTAGCGGGAGTGGGGAGCAGTACTTC.

The rearrangement joins TRBV5-6 to TRBJ2-3, with D perhaps matching TRBD2 (5 bases). V lost 4 bases and J 4 bases, leaving 13 bases between the germline ends. Looked up from germline, CDR1 is SGHDT and CDR2 is YYEEEE. This CDR3 is built from 14 residues. The CDR3 spells CASSLGLEADTQYF. The CDR3 DNA sequence: TGTGCCAGCAGCCTAGGACTGGAGGCAGATACGCAGTATTTT. The full variable domain, with the rest looked up from reference TRBV5-6 and TRBJ2-3, is DAGVTQSPTHLIKTRGQQVTLRCSPKSGHDTVSWYQQALGQGPQFIFQYYEEEERQRGNFPDRFSGHQFPNYSSELNVNALLLGDSALYLCASSLGLEADTQYFGPGTRLTVL.

The rearrangement links TRBV6-4 to TRBJ2-2; D unclear. The CDR3 is made up of 13 amino acids. Trimming pared 2 bases from V and 4 bases from J, leaving 5 bases between. Germline V lookup: CDR1 MRHNA, CDR2 SNTAGT. DNA for the CDR3: TGTGCCAGCAGTGACAAGCGCACCGGGGAGCTGTTTTTT. Protein: CASSDKRTGELFF.

The chain links TRBV19 to TRBJ2-1; 9 bases fit TRBD2. The CDR3 runs 20 residues. V dropped 5 bases and J dropped 4; count of bases not matched to a gene: 21. The germline CDR1 and CDR2 sequences are LNHDA and SQIVND (reference sequence). The CDR3 sequence: CASSPEVPSGDSSWYNEQFF. The CDR3 DNA reads as TGTGCCAGTAGTCCTGAGGTCCCTAGCGGGGATAGCTCATGGTACAATGAGCAGTTCTTC.

The J gene is TRBJ1-1, the V gene TRBV19, with 8 bases aligning to TRBD1. In germline, CDR1 is LNHDA, CDR2 SQIVND (reference sequence). With 10 bases clipped from V and 5 bases from J, the junction kept 9 bases outside the gene matches. The CDR3 loop spans 13 amino acids. DNA for the CDR3: TGTGCCACCCACCCGGACAGGGAAACTGAAGCTTTCTTT. Amino acid sequence: CATHPDRETEAFF.

This clone was observed a few times. This sequence joins TRBV5-1 and TRBJ2-2; 9 nucleotides line up with TRBD1. Germline V CDR1 and CDR2: SGHRS, YFSETQ. Trimming removed 3 bases from V and 5 bases from J; junction bases left unmatched: 8. This CDR3 spans 16 amino acids. The DNA of the CDR3 is TGCGCCAGCAGCTCTTTGACAGGGGGTTTTACCGGGGAGCTGTTTTTT. The encoded protein is CASSSLTGGFTGELFF.

This clone was observed once. The J gene is TRBJ1-2, the V gene TRBV20-1, with unresolved D. The CDR3 has 14 residues. Germline assignment: CDR1 DFQATT and CDR2 SNEGSKA (reference sequence). V was shortened by 3 bases and J by 4 bases, with 15 bases between the two germline ends. In nucleotides, the CDR3 is TGCAGTGCTAGTGGAACCGCTCGGAGCTATGGCTACACCTTC. It translates to CSASGTARSYGYTF.

The chain recombines TRBV19 with TRBJ1-1; TRBD1 matches at 7 bases. V lost 0 bases and J lost 12; bases outside the gene matches: 19. The germline CDR1 and CDR2 sequences are LNHDA and SQIVND (reference sequence). This CDR3 region has 17 residues. The CDR3 sequence: CASSIDIFLSDRESPFF. The CDR3 nucleotides are TGTGCCAGTAGTATAGATATTTTTTTAAGCGACAGGGAGTCACCTTTCTTT.

The chain has TRBV5-4 and TRBJ2-2; 8 bases align to TRBD2. Germline V CDR1 and CDR2: SGHNT, YYREEE (reference sequence). With V trimmed by 0 bases and J by 5 bases, 6 bases remained unmatched. CDR3 length: 16 amino acids. DNA of the CDR3: TGTGCCAGCAGCTTGGCGTTTGCGGGAGGTACCGGGGAGCTGTTTTTT. It translates to CASSLAFAGGTGELFF.

The V and J genes are TRBV19 and TRBJ1-4, with a possible D match to TRBD1 (5 bases). Germline CDR1 is LNHDA and CDR2 is SQIVND (reference sequence). Trimming took 1 base from V and 2 from J, leaving 11 bases between them. The CDR3 contains 16 residues. The CDR3 DNA follows: TGTGCCAGTAGTATAGCGGCAGGGTCTACTAATGAAAAACTGTTTTTT. Translation gives CASSIAAGSTNEKLFF.

This clone was recorded once. The chain links TRBV15 to TRBJ2-1; D might be TRBD2 (6 bases). Germline lookup yields CDR1 LNHNV and CDR2 YYDKDF (reference sequence). The CDR3 length is 14 residues. Trimming took 3 bases from V and 3 from J, leaving 9 bases between them. The CDR3 DNA follows: TGTGCCACCAGCAGGGGACTGGACTACAATGAGCAGTTCTTC. This translates into CATSRGLDYNEQFF.

The chain combines TRBV6-2 or TRBV6-3 with TRBJ1-5; TRBD1 aligns across 8 bases. CDR3 size: 18 residues. Trimming removed 4 bases from V and 2 bases from J; junction bases left unmatched: 13. CDR1 and CDR2 from the germline V gene are MNHEY and SVGEGT. The DNA for the CDR3 is TGTGCCAGCAGTTCGTTTTTAGGCAGGGGGCGAGGCAATCAGCCCCAGCATTTT. As protein: CASSSFLGRGRGNQPQHF.

V gene TRBV5-6 combines with J gene TRBJ1-5, with D uncertain. The CDR3 length is 14 residues. V lost 0 bases and J lost 5, with 9 bases in between. CDR1 is SGHDT, CDR2 YYEEEE, per germline. DNA for the CDR3: TGTGCCAGCAGCTTGGAAGGAGGCCATCAGCCCCAGCATTTT. Its protein is CASSLEGGHQPQHF.

The genes are TRBV4-3 and TRBJ2-7; D is possibly TRBD2 (7 bases). Looked up from germline, CDR1 is LGHNA and CDR2 is YSLEER. This CDR3 has 17 residues. Trimming cost V 4 bases and J 4 bases, with 23 bases left between them. In nucleotides, the CDR3 is TGCGCCAGCAGCCGAGCGATAGGGGGACTACACACGTACGAGCAGTACTTC. Translated: CASSRAIGGLHTYEQYF.

This chain uses TRBV27 with TRBJ2-2; 8 nucleotides align to TRBD2. Germline lookup yields CDR1 MNHEY and CDR2 SMNVEV (reference sequence). The CDR3 contains 15 residues. The V and J ends lost 7 bases and 6 bases, in that order; junction bases with no gene match: 10. This chain's CDR3 is CASTATGLGSGELFF. The CDR3, as DNA: TGTGCCAGCACCGCGACGGGACTAGGATCCGGGGAGCTGTTTTTT.

The CDR3: CASSSEGLYEQYF. The CDR3 DNA is TGTGCCAGCAGTTCGGAGGGCCTCTACGAGCAGTACTTC. The rearrangement joins TRBV3-1 (or the pseudogene TRBV3-2) to TRBJ2-7; the D gene is possibly TRBD2 (6 bases). The CDR3 runs 13 residues. Germline V CDR1 and CDR2: LGHDT, YNNKEL (reference sequence). Deletions cut 6 bases from V and 3 bases from J, with 12 bases between.

The rearrangement joins TRBV3-1 (or the pseudogene TRBV3-2) to TRBJ1-5; D is perhaps TRBD1 (6 bases). Germline V lookup: CDR1 LGHDT, CDR2 YNNKEL (reference sequence). V was shortened by 2 bases and J by 5 bases, with 13 bases between the two germline ends. This CDR3 has 15 amino acids. Here the CDR3 reads CASSQFWGHDQPQHF. The CDR3 nucleotides read TGTGCCAGCAGCCAATTCTGGGGGCATGATCAGCCCCAGCATTTT.

This chain uses TRBV2 with TRBJ2-1, with TRBD1 matching over 10 bases. The ends lost 7 bases at V and 5 bases at J; junction bases unmatched: 8. The V gene's germline CDR1 is SNHLY and CDR2 FYNNEI. The CDR3 runs to 15 residues. CDR3 amino acids: CASTERGQGNNEQFF. CDR3 nucleotides: TGTGCCAGCACCGAGAGGGGACAGGGGAACAATGAGCAGTTCTTC.

The chain recombines TRBV5-1 with TRBJ1-2, with a weak D call TRBD1 (5 bases). The V gene's germline CDR1 is SGHRS and CDR2 YFSETQ. The ends were cut back, 4 bases at V and 0 bases at J, with 13 bases in the middle. The CDR3 loop spans 15 amino acids. The CDR3 DNA sequence: TGCGCCAGCAGCGGGGGGACGACTGCTAACTATGGCTACACCTTC. Translated: CASSGGTTANYGYTF.